The 8 T cell receptor beta chains listed next were all sequenced from one sample in a study of shared T cell receptors in the human thymus. Sequencing was performed with immunoSEQ multiplex PCR; in TCRdb, only in-frame clones are kept and a portion is missing. The table has about 660,000 clones, around nine tenths seen once. Another study also made use of these data, one on human thymus T cells.

The sample comprised thymocytes. The source is a boy in the first two years of life with a congenital heart defect.

The chain employs TRBV6-4 and TRBJ2-1, with D tentatively TRBD2 (5 bases). The germline gives CDR1 MRHNA, CDR2 SNTAGT. CDR3 length: 13 amino acids. V lost 0 bases to trimming and J lost 9 bases, with 9 bases between them. CDR3 DNA: TGTGCCAGCAGTGACTCAGCGGTGGCTGAGCAGTTCTTC. It yields the protein CASSDSAVAEQFF.

This chain links TRBV9 with TRBJ2-1; 8 bases agree with TRBD1. CDR1 and CDR2 (germline): SGDLS, YYNGEE. After removal of 3 bases from V and 0 bases from J, the junction contained 5 bases not matched to a gene. The CDR3 runs 16 residues. For the CDR3, the DNA is TGTGCCAGCAGCGCAGGGGGCAGGAGCTCCTACAATGAGCAGTTCTTC. Translation gives CASSAGGRSSYNEQFF. Supplemented by reference TRBV9 and TRBJ2-1, the full variable domain reads DSGVTQTPKHLITATGQRVTLRCSPRSGDLSVYWYQQSLDQGLQFLIQYYNGEERAKGNILERFSAQQFPDLHSELNLSSLELGDSALYFCASSAGGRSSYNEQFFGPGTRLTVL.

This chain connects TRBV30 to TRBJ1-5; perhaps TRBD1 as D (5 bases). Trimming shortened V by 5 bases and J by 5 bases, and 16 bases separated the two germline ends. The CDR3 is made up of 14 amino acids. Germline lookup yields CDR1 GTSNPN and CDR2 SVGIG (reference sequence). CDR3 sequence reads: CAWGERRGDQPQHF. CDR3 in DNA: TGTGCCTGGGGTGAGAGGAGGGGCGATCAGCCCCAGCATTTT.

The gene calls are TRBV20-1 and TRBJ1-2; D is unclear. The CDR3 extends over 11 amino acids. Germline loops: CDR1 DFQATT, CDR2 SNEGSKA (reference sequence). V was cut by 6 bases and J by 3 bases, with 8 bases left in between. Here the CDR3 DNA reads TGCAGTGCCGGTCCCGACTATGGCTACACCTTC. The encoded protein is CSAGPDYGYTF.

The rearrangement joins TRBV4-2 to TRBJ2-7; 8 bases match TRBD2. V was clipped by 0 bases and J by 3 bases; unmatched bases: 10. This CDR3 contains 17 residues. Per germline, CDR1 LGHNA and CDR2 YNFKEQ. Here the CDR3 DNA reads TGTGCCAGCAGCCAAGATGAACCCACTAGCGGCTACTACGAGCAGTACTTC. Protein sequence: CASSQDEPTSGYYEQYF.

This chain connects TRBV13 to TRBJ1-2, with 9 bases that match TRBD1. Germline loops: CDR1 PRHDT, CDR2 FYEKMQ (reference sequence). The CDR3 has 17 amino acids. V was pared by 5 bases and J by 6 bases, with 16 bases of the junction left unmatched. The CDR3 spells CASSLGDRELRENGYTF. The DNA of the CDR3 is TGTGCCAGCAGCCTTGGGGACAGGGAATTGAGAGAGAATGGCTACACCTTC.

The chain uses TRBV5-1 and TRBJ2-5; 7 nucleotides line up with TRBD2. The germline V gene encodes CDR1 SGHRS and CDR2 YFSETQ. V was pared by 3 bases and J by 4 bases, with 12 bases of the junction left unmatched. CDR3 length: 16 residues. The CDR3 loop is CASSYYFSRTRETQYF. The CDR3 bases are TGCGCCAGCAGCTACTACTTCTCCCGGACTAGAGAGACCCAGTACTTC.

V usage is TRBV1 and J usage is TRBJ2-1; the DNA was not compared with TRBD2, the D call given in the table. TRBV1 is deemed a pseudogene. CDR3 length: 17 amino acids. The CDR3 DNA is TGCACCAGCAGCCAACCAACTAGCGAAGACTCCTACAATGAGCAGTTCTTC. Residues: CTSSQPTSEDSYNEQFF.